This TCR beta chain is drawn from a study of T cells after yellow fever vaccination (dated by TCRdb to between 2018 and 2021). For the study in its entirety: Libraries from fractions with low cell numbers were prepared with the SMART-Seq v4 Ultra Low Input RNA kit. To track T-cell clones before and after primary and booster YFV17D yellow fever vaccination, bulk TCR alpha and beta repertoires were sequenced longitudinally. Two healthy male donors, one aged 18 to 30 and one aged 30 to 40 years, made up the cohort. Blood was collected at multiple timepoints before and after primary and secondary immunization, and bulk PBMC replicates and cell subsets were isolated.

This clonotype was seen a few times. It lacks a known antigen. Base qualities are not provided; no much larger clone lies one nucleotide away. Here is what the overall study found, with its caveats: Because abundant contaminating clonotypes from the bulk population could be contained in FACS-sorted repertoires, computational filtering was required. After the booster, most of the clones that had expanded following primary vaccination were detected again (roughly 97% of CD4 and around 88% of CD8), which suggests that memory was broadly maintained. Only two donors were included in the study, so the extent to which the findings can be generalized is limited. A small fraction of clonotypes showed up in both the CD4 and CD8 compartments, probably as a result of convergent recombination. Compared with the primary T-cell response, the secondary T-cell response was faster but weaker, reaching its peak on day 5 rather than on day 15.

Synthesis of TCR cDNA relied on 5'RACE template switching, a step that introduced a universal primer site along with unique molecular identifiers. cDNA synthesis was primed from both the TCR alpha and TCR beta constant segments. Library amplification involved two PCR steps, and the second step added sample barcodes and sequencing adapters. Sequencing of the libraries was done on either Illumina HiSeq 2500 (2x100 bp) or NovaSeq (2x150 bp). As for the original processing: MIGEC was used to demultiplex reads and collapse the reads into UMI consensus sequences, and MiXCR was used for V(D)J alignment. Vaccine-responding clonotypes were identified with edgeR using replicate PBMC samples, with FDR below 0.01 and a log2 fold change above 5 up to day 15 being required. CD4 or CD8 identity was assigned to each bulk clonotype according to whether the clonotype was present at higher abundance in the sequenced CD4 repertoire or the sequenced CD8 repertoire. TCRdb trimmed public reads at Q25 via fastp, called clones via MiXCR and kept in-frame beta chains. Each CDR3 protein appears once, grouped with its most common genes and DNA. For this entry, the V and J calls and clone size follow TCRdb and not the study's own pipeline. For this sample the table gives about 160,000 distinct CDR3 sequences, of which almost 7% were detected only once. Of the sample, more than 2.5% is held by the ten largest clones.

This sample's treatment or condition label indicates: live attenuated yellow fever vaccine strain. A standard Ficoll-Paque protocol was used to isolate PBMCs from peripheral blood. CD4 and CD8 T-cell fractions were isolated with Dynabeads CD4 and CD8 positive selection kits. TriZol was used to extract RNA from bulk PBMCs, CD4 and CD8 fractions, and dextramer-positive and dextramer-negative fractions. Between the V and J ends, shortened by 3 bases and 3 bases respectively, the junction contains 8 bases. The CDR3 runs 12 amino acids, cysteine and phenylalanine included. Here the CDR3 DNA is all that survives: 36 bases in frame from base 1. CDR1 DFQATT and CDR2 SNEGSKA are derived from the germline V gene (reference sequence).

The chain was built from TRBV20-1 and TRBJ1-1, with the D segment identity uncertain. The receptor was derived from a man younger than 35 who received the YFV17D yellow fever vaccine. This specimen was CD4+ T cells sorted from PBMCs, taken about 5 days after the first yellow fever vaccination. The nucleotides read TGCAGTGCTAGGGTCCGACACACTGAAGCTTTCTTT. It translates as CSARVRHTEAFF.